The sequence of this T cell receptor (beta chain) was determined in a study of neoadjuvant anti-PD-1 for oral cavity cancer. As for time point: after neoadjuvant nivolumab, at surgical resection. V was pared by 6 bases and J by 6 bases, with 12 bases between. Germline CDR1 reads MRHNA; CDR2 reads SNTAGT. The CDR3 extends over 14 amino acids. TCRdb's copy holds only in-frame clones and misses some; the assay was immunoSEQ multiplex PCR. The sample yields about 8,200 clones, 70% seen once. V usage is TRBV6-4 and J usage is TRBJ1-6; perhaps TRBD1 as D (5 bases). The sequence was collected from a person between 40 and 85 years old with oral cavity squamous cell carcinoma. This specimen consisted of PBMCs, obtained after nivolumab (anti-PD-1) treatment. The CDR3 region has the DNA TGTGCCAGCAGGGACACCTCCGTTAATTCACCCCTCCACTTT. Encoded protein: CASRDTSVNSPLHF.